The source of this T cell receptor (beta chain) is a study of human T cells and chemical hapten exposure. Study-level results: Sensitizing with DPC caused no change in TCRs above 1 in 1000 frequency.

Regarding time point: patch test 3, about 24 weeks after DPC sensitization. The sample's treatment: therapeutic diphenylcyclopropenone sensitization with weekly scalp DPC. Whole blood, unfractionated, served as the material for total RNA extraction. Germline V gene sequence: CDR1 LGHDT, CDR2 YNNKEL (reference sequence). This CDR3 has 13 residues. V gave up 1 base and J gave up 14 bases, with 12 bases separating them. Using its own MiXCR run on the RACE reads, TCRdb lists one record per CDR3 protein. In the table there are about 90,000 distinct CDR3 sequences, under 13% of which are singletons. The table lists this clonotype with many counts. Its antigen is not known.

This TCR came from a woman between 25 and 40 years old with alopecia areata. Some clones in this sample may be carry-over from other donors' samples. This chain uses TRBV3-1 with TRBJ1-6, with D perhaps TRBD1 (5 bases). This specimen consisted of whole blood, obtained in connection with sensitization to the hapten diphenylcyclopropenone (DPC). The CDR3 loop reads CASSQGGDRSLHF. Here the CDR3 DNA reads TGTGCCAGCAGCCAAGGGGGGGACCGATCCCTCCACTTT.